This TCR beta chain was recovered during a study of T-cell memory formation after mild COVID-19 (dated by TCRdb to the early 2020s). At the level of the whole study: TCR sequence clusters from the two donors were largely donor specific. Longitudinal TCRalpha and TCRbeta repertoire sequencing tracked T-cell clones expanding and contracting after mild COVID-19 in two donors. The cohort comprised two young, previously healthy adult volunteers, one female and one male. Overall results and qualifications from the work: Some responding clones were found in pre-infection memory, which suggests that pre-existing cross-reactive memory T cells took part in the SARS-CoV-2 response. Balanced CD4/CD8 phenotypes were observed for clones contracting from day 15 to 85, whereas a bias towards CD4+ was observed for a second wave of clones expanding from day 15 to 37. Contracting CD4+ clones were located mainly in the CM and EM memory subsets, whereas CD8+ clones were found to be enriched in EMRA. SARS-CoV-2 specificity of the second-wave clones peaking on day 37 was not confirmed. Only a couple of mild cases were covered by the study, and larger cohorts that include severe cases with pre-infection samples were considered necessary.

Notes on this clonotype: Its specific antigen is unknown. Within one base of it there is no much larger clone, and no base qualities were kept.

Ficoll-Paque density gradient centrifugation was the method used to isolate PBMCs. Including cysteine and phenylalanine, the CDR3 has 15 amino acids. The retained sequence is limited to the CDR3, 45 bases, with the frame set at the first base. CDR1 is given as DFQATT and CDR2 as SNEGSKA, both from the germline V gene (reference sequence). V lost 5 bases and J lost 4 bases, and the count of bases not matched to a germline gene is 13. The sample was run on an Illumina NovaSeq 6000. cDNA libraries for TCRalpha and TCRbeta were prepared by 5'RACE using constant-segment primers, with sample barcodes and unique molecular identifiers added. RNA was extracted from every sample with Trizol reagent. Libraries were amplified in two PCR steps, with a second sample barcode and Illumina TruSeq adapters added in the second step. Sequencing of the libraries was done on an Illumina NovaSeq, producing 2 x 150 bp paired-end reads. Under the source paper's analysis protocol: With migec v1.2.7, reads were demultiplexed and then collapsed into UMI-guided consensus sequences. Using mixcr v2.1.11, UMI consensuses were aligned to TRA and TRB V and J templates and then assembled into clonotypes. A clonotype was counted as expanded or contracted only if both edgeR and NoisET called the change significant, with noise models trained on biological replicates. For edgeR calls, the cutoffs were a false discovery rate-adjusted p below 0.01 and a log2 fold-change threshold of 1. As an exploratory analysis of dynamics, PCA with hierarchical clustering was applied to max-normalized trajectories of the 1000 most abundant clonotypes. The CD4 or CD8 phenotype of responding clones was assigned using the separately sequenced CD4+ and CD8+ repertoires. TCRdb handled the public reads itself, with Q25 trimming in fastp and clone calling in MiXCR, and kept productive beta chains. All rows with the same CDR3 protein become a single entry with the most common DNA and genes. The V and J calls here are based on TCRdb, not the publication. The sample records 200,000 or so distinct CDR3 sequences, around 16% of which are singletons. 2.4% of the sample is in the top ten clones.

The chain joins TRBV20-1 to TRBJ2-7; 8 middle bases align to TRBD1. The clonotype originates from an adult woman who had mild COVID-19 (a few samples of this study predate the infection). The sample titles of this study are shuffled in the database, so cell type and time point are left out; the donor was told from shared clones. Sequenced: PBMCs or a T cell subset sorted from them (not recorded which). The DNA reads TGCAGTGCTGGCGCCTGGACAGGGCCGATTTACGAGCAGTACTTC. It translates to CSAGAWTGPIYEQYF.